This TCR beta chain was captured by sequencing in a study of OX40 agonist ivuxolimab in advanced cancers. Profiled with immunoSEQ multiplex PCR; TCRdb holds only in-frame clones, not every one. The table has roughly 26,000 clones, about 85% seen once. Study conclusions and caveats: At 0.1 to 3.0 mg/kg and by week 6, clonal expansion occurred in CD4+ and CD8+ blood T cells.

Worth noting for this clone: The antigen is unknown.

The CDR3 is 18 amino acids. Germline V gives CDR1 MNHEY, CDR2 SMNVEV (reference sequence). Trimming at V came to 4 bases and at J to 4 bases, leaving 16 bases not matched to a gene. The origin of this receptor is an adult with an advanced solid tumor such as melanoma, head and neck, liver or kidney cancer. This material consisted of CD4+ or CD8+ T cells sorted from blood, taken in a trial of the OX40 agonist ivuxolimab. The genes are TRBV27 and TRBJ2-1; 7 bases agree with TRBD2. CDR3 nucleotides: TGTGCCAGCAGTTACGGGGGGATTGACGGACTGGTTTACAATGAGCAGTTCTTC. This encodes CASSYGGIDGLVYNEQFF.